The 9 T cell receptor beta chains reported below all come from one sample, sequenced in a study of CD8+ T cells in alopecia areata. Extraction and reverse transcription of RNA yielded cDNA as the sequencing template. Produced via immunoSEQ multiplex PCR; TCRdb's table is partial and in-frame only. Of approximately 180,000 clones detected, about 60% appear once; the ten largest clones hold about 14%. Sequencing was performed on CD4+ T cells sorted from blood, taken at week 0. All receptors derive from a human donor with alopecia areata.

The chain links TRBV2 to TRBJ1-5, with D possibly being TRBD1 (5 bases). The CDR3 has 14 amino acids. Germline values: CDR1 SNHLY, CDR2 FYNNEI. V was shortened by 4 bases and J by 7 bases, with 14 bases between the two germline ends. Here the CDR3 reads CASSGIGGRQPQHF. CDR3 coding DNA: TGTGCCAGCAGTGGGATCGGGGGGAGGCAGCCCCAGCATTTT.

The V call is TRBV5-1, the J call TRBJ1-2, with a weak D call TRBD1 (5 bases). CDR1 is SGHRS and CDR2 is YFSETQ in the germline V gene. V was cut by 10 bases and J by 8 bases, with 18 bases left in between. The CDR3 loop spans 12 amino acids. CDR3 nucleotides: TGCGCCTCCCAGGGAGGGGTAGAGGGCTACACCTTC. This encodes CASQGGVEGYTF.

The V call is TRBV29-1, the J call TRBJ2-7; TRBD1 agrees at 7 bases. The length of the CDR3 is 13 residues. In germline, CDR1 is SQVTM, CDR2 ANQGSEA. V gave up 7 bases and J gave up 1 base; unmatched junction bases: 7. In DNA form, the CDR3 reads TGCAGCGCACACCCAGGGGGATCCTACGAGCAGTACTTC. Translating gives CSAHPGGSYEQYF.

The V gene is TRBV30, the J gene TRBJ1-5, with TRBD1 identical over 7 bases. The CDR3 extends over 13 amino acids. Unmatched junction bases numbered 3, after V lost 0 bases and J lost 7 bases. In germline, CDR1 is GTSNPN, CDR2 SVGIG (reference sequence). The CDR3 DNA follows: TGTGCCTGGAGTGTACAGGACAGGCAGCCCCAGCATTTT. This gives the protein CAWSVQDRQPQHF.

The CDR3 DNA sequence: TGTGCCAGCAGCTTAGGACGGGCAAGCTCCTACGAGCAGTACTTC. Its protein is CASSLGRASSYEQYF. The chain uses TRBV11-2 and TRBJ2-7; no clear D gene. Germline V gives CDR1 SGHAT, CDR2 FQNNGV. V lost 1 base and J 0 bases, leaving 10 bases between the germline ends. The CDR3 extends over 15 amino acids.

The CDR3 sequence is CASKGLNNSPLHF. CDR3 DNA sequence: TGTGCCAGTAAGGGTCTCAATAATTCACCCCTCCACTTT. The chain recombines TRBV19 with TRBJ1-6, with D uncertain. Germline CDR1 is LNHDA and CDR2 is SQIVND (reference sequence). Deletions cut 7 bases from V and 5 bases from J, with 9 bases between. The CDR3 extends over 13 amino acids.

This clone occurred a few times. J is TRBJ1-4 and V is TRBV11-2; 8 nucleotides line up with TRBD1. The V gene end was trimmed by 2 bases and the J gene end by 7 bases; junction bases not matched to a gene: 3. CDR3 length equals 14 residues. CDR1 is SGHAT, CDR2 FQNNGV, per germline. DNA for the CDR3: TGTGCCAGCAGCTTACAGGGGGCGGGTGAAAAACTGTTTTTT. As protein: CASSLQGAGEKLFF.

This clone was counted a few times. The J gene is TRBJ1-3, the V gene TRBV30; 7 nucleotides match TRBD1. The CDR3 has 14 amino acids. V was clipped by 2 bases and J by 2 bases; unmatched bases: 3. Germline CDR1 and CDR2: GTSNPN and SVGIG (reference sequence). The CDR3 is CAWSPQGAGNTIYF. As DNA, the CDR3 is TGTGCCTGGAGTCCCCAGGGGGCTGGAAACACCATATATTTT.

The CDR3 loop reads CSATGTSGATGELFF. CDR3 in DNA: TGCAGCGCTACCGGGACTAGCGGTGCGACCGGGGAGCTGTTTTTT. The rearrangement links TRBV29-1 to TRBJ2-2; 11 nucleotides agree with TRBD2. Losses at the gene ends were 7 bases for V and 5 bases for J; bases not matched to a gene: 9. The CDR3 spans 15 residues. CDR1 SQVTM and CDR2 ANQGSEA come from the germline V gene.